This TCR beta chain comes out of a study of shared clonotypes between healthy human individuals. Whole-study results and caveats: What limited the represented genetic and exposure-history diversity was the small number of donors.

Concerning this clone itself: Its target is not known.

Participating donors were healthy, HIV-negative adults free of recent acute infections or vaccinations. CDR1 is MGHRA and CDR2 is YSYEKL in the germline V gene. The CDR3 length is 15 residues. The V end lost 1 base, the J end lost 0 bases, and 8 bases lay between the germline ends. An assay was performed, and its level was deep. Using immunoSEQ multiplex PCR, the repertoire was profiled, and TCRdb retains in-frame clones only, with some absent. Of hundreds of thousands of clones listed, about 74% are singletons. The chain links TRBV4-1 to TRBJ2-3, with a possible D match to TRBD2 (6 bases). Source material: memory CD4+ T cells sorted from blood. The subset is: CD45RA-negative fraction. This clonotype originated in a woman between 25 and 40 years old in good health. Here the CDR3 DNA reads TGCGCCAGCAGCCAAGCTAGCGCTAGCACAGATACGCAGTATTTT. Amino acids: CASSQASASTDTQYF.